This T cell receptor (beta chain) was found in a study of response to subunit inactivated influenza vaccine (dated 2018 in TCRdb). Background on the whole study: The study used deep quantitative T cell receptor repertoire profiling to track responses to a trivalent subunit inactivated influenza vaccine. Broader findings and caveats from the paper: It was suggested by the authors that each seasonal influenza vaccination may recruit only a limited number of new T cells.

The germline V gene (reference sequence) supplies CDR1 LGHDT and CDR2 YNNKEL. Including the terminal cysteine and phenylalanine, the CDR3 comprises 15 residues. The retained sequence is limited to the CDR3, 45 bases, with the frame set at the first base. Trimming removed 3 bases from V and 1 base from J; the gene matches leave 3 bases unexplained. As to this clonotype: Its antigen remains undetermined. Per-base qualities were not stored, and no clone one base away is much larger.

Library preparation was by RT-PCR. The reads were generated on an Illumina HiSeq 2500. TCRdb redid the processing of the public reads, applying fastp at Q25 and MiXCR, and retained in-frame beta chains. CDR3 protein sequences are deduplicated, and each keeps its most common genes and DNA. In all, the sample holds around 320,000 distinct CDR3 sequences, and about 20% of those were seen once. The top ten clones comprise 10% of the sample. This sequence was found in a man aged 50-75 years who received an inactivated influenza vaccine. Donor details come from another sample of the same person, matched by shared clones. The sequenced sample was PBMCs from blood, obtained 21 months after vaccination. The V and J segments used are TRBV3-1 and TRBJ1-5; TRBD1 matches 7 bases in the middle. This receptor carries the CDR3 CASSQRTGSNQPQHF. The DNA sequence is as follows: TGTGCCAGCAGCCAGAGGACAGGAAGCAATCAGCCCCAGCATTTT.